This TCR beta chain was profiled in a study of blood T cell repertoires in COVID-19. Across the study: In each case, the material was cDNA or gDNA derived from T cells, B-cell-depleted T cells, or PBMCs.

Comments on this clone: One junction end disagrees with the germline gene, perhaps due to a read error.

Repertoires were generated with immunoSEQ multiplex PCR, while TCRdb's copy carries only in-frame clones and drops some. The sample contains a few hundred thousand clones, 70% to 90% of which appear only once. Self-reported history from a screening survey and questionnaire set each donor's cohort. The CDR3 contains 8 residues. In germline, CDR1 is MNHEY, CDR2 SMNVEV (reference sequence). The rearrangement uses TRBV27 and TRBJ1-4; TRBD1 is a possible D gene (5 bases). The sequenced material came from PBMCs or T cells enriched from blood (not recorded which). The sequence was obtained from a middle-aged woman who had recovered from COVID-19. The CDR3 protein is CASKGEGF. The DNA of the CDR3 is TGTGCCAGCAAAGGGGAGGGGTTT.